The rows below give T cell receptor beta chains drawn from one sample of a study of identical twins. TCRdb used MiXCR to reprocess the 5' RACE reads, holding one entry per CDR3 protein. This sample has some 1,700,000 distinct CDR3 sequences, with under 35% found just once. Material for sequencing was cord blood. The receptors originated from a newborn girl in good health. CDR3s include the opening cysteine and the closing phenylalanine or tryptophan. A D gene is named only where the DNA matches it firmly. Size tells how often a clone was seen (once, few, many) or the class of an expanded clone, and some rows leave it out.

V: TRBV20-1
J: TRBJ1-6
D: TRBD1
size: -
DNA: TGCAGTGCTAGGGGGGCAGGGGGCGATTCACCCCTCCACTTT
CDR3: CSARGAGGDSPLHF

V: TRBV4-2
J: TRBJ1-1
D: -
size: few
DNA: TGTGCCAGCAGCCCTATGGGGGAGAACACTGAAGCTTTCTTT
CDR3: CASSPMGENTEAFF

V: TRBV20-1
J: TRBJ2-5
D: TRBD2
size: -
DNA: TGCAGTGCTAGTAGACTAGCGGGAGTCGAGAATGAGCAGTACTTC
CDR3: CSASRLAGVENEQYF

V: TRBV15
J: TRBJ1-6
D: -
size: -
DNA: TGTGCCACCAGCAGAGATAGCGAAGCTAGTTCACCCCTCCACTTT
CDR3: CATSRDSEASSPLHF

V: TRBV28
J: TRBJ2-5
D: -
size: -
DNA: TGTGCCAGCAGTTTACCAGGGGACGCCTACAATGAGCAGTACTTC
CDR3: CASSLPGDAYNEQYF

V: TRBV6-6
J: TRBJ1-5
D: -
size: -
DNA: TGTACCAGCAGTAGGAACCTTGGGTTGGATCAGCCCCAGCATTTT
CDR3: CTSSRNLGLDQPQHF

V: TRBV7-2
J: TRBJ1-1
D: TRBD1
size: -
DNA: TGTGCCAGCAGCCCGAAACGTGGGACAGGGCTAAACACTGAAGCTTTCTTT
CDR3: CASSPKRGTGLNTEAFF

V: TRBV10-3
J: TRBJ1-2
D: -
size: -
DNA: TGTGCCATCGCAGGGGAAAGTAGAGGAAACTATGGCTACACCTTC
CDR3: CAIAGESRGNYGYTF

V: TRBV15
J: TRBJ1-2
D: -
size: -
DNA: TGTGCCACCAGCAGACTTCAAGACTCCAACTATGGCTACACCTTC
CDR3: CATSRLQDSNYGYTF

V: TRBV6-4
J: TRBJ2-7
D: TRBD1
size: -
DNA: TGTGCCAGCAGTGACTCGAGGGTTGAGGGGGCGAAAAGTTCTTACTACGAGCAGTACTTC
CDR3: CASSDSRVEGAKSSYYEQYF

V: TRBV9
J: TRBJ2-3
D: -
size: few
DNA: TGTGCCAGCAGCGTAGTGGCGGGGCTTGGGGCAGATACGCAGTATTTT
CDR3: CASSVVAGLGADTQYF

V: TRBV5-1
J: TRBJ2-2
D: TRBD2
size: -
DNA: TGCGCCGGCAGCTTGGCCGCGTGGAGCCCCCTGTTAGCGGGGCGACACACCGGGGAGCTGTTTTTT
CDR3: CAGSLAAWSPLLAGRHTGELFF

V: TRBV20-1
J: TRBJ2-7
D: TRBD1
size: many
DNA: TGCAGTGCTACGTTTACAGGGGTAGCCTACGAGCAGTACTTC
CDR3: CSATFTGVAYEQYF

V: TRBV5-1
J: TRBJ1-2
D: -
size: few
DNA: TGCGCCAGCAGCTTTGAGGCAGGATATGGCTACACCTTC
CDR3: CASSFEAGYGYTF

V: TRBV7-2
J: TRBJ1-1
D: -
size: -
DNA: TGTGCCAGCAGGCCCGGGACCATAAACACTGAAGCTTTCTTT
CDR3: CASRPGTINTEAFF

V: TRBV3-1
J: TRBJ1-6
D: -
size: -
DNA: TGTGCCAGCAGACTCAGGCAGGGGAATTCACCCCCCCACTTT
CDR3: CASRLRQGNSPPHF

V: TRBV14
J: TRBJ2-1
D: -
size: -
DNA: TGTGCCAGCAGCCGTTATCGGGACATATACAATGAGCAGTTCTTC
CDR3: CASSRYRDIYNEQFF

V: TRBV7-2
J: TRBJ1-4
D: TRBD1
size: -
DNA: TGTGCCAGCAGCTTAAGGGGACAGGGGGCGCGTAGTGAAAAACTGTTTTTT
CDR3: CASSLRGQGARSEKLFF

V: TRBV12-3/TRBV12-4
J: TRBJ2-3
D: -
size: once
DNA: TGTGCCAGCACGGGCGGACTAATGGACCTCACAGATGCGCAGTATTTT
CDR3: CASTGGLMDLTDAQYF

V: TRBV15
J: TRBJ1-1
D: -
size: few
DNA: TGTGCCACCAGCAGAGATCCTCGGGGGCAGAACACTGAAGCTTTCTTT
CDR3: CATSRDPRGQNTEAFF

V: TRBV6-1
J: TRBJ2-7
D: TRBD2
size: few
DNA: TGTGCCAGCAACCTCAATAGCGGGAGGATCCACTACGAGCAGTACTTC
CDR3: CASNLNSGRIHYEQYF

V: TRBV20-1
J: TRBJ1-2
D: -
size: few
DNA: TGCAGTGCTTTTGGGGTCCCGCGGACTAACTATGGCTACACCTTC
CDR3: CSAFGVPRTNYGYTF

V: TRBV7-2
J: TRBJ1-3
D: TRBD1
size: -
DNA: TGTGCCAGCAGCTTACGTGCAGGGGGCGCGAGATTAGGAGCTGGAAACACCATATATTTT
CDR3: CASSLRAGGARLGAGNTIYF

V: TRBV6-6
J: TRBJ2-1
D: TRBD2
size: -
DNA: TGTGCCAGCAAGGTGGGGCTAGCGGGAGTTACCAATGAGCAGTTCTTC
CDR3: CASKVGLAGVTNEQFF

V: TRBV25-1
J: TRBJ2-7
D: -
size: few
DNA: TGTGCCAGCAGTGAATCTGACGGCAGGGTAGGCTACGAGCAGTACTTC
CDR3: CASSESDGRVGYEQYF

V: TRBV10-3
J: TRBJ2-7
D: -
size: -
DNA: TGTGCCATCAGAGGGCAGGGAGCGAACGAGCAGTACTTC
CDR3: CAIRGQGANEQYF

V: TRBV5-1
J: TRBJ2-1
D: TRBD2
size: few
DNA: TGCGCCAGTAACCCTAGCGGGAACTACAATGAGCAGTTCTTC
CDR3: CASNPSGNYNEQFF

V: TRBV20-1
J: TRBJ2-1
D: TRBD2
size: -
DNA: TGCAGTGCTAGTTGGTCTAGCGGGAGCAATGAGCAGTTCTTC
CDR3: CSASWSSGSNEQFF

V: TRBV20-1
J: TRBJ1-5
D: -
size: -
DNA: TGCAGTGCTAGGGGGGCCTGGAGCAATCAGCCCCAGCATTTT
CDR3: CSARGAWSNQPQHF

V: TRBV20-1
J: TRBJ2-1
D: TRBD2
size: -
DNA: TGCAGTGCTAGAGATGGACTAGCGCCATACAATGAGCAGTTCTTC
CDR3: CSARDGLAPYNEQFF

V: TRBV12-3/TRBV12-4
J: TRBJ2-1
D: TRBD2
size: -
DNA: TGTGCCAGCAGTTTAGTGGTTAGCGGGAGGTGGGGACACAATGAGCAGTTCTTC
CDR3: CASSLVVSGRWGHNEQFF

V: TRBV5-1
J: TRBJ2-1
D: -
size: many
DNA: TGCGCCAGCAGTGCTGGAGCGCCCCAATTCGGCAATGAGCAGTTCTTC
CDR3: CASSAGAPQFGNEQFF